These 14 T cell receptor beta chains share one sample of origin, sequenced in a study of blood T cell repertoires in COVID-19. The assay was immunoSEQ multiplex PCR, and TCRdb's table has in-frame clones only and misses some. The sample lists 35,000 to 45,000 clones, 87% seen once, with roughly 7.1% in the top ten. Sequencing input: peripheral blood. These receptors all come from a human donor in a cohort sampled during active COVID-19.

This clone was detected once. The V and J genes are TRBV6-6 and TRBJ1-1; 9 bases agree with TRBD1. Germline-derived CDR1 and CDR2 are MNHNY and SVGAGI (reference sequence). This CDR3 has 13 amino acids. V lost 11 bases to trimming and J lost 3 bases; unmatched junction nucleotides: 7. CDR3 residues: CASSQGAHTEAFF. The CDR3 DNA follows: TGTGCCTCCTCACAGGGGGCGCACACTGAAGCTTTCTTT.

The V and J genes are TRBV15 and TRBJ2-1, with a tentative D call TRBD2 (6 bases). Trimming stripped 0 bases from V and 10 bases from J, with 19 bases between. CDR1 is LNHNV, CDR2 YYDKDF, per germline (reference sequence). CDR3 length equals 16 residues. CDR3 residues: CATSRDRGSGGVEQFF. The CDR3 coding sequence is TGTGCCACCAGCAGAGATCGGGGTAGCGGTGGAGTCGAGCAGTTCTTC.

The V gene is TRBV19, the J gene TRBJ2-2; D perhaps matches TRBD1 (5 bases). V was trimmed by 4 bases and J by 1 base, leaving 7 bases between them. The CDR3 is 14 residues long. Germline V CDR1 and CDR2: LNHDA, SQIVND (reference sequence). CDR3: CASSSTGNTGELFF. The CDR3 coding sequence is TGTGCCAGTAGTAGCACAGGGAACACCGGGGAGCTGTTTTTT.

V usage is TRBV5-5 and J usage is TRBJ2-3; TRBD1 might be the D (5 bases). Deletions cut 1 base from V and 0 bases from J, with 18 bases between. This CDR3 contains 18 residues. Germline V gene data show CDR1 as SGHKS and CDR2 as YYEKEE (reference sequence). This chain's CDR3 is CASSLLQGHFSSTDTQYF. Here the CDR3 DNA reads TGTGCCAGCAGCTTGTTGCAGGGCCACTTTTCAAGCACAGATACGCAGTATTTT.

This chain uses TRBV6-5 with TRBJ1-1; D unresolved. Trimming removed 5 bases at V and 0 bases at J, with 7 bases between. The CDR3 extends over 13 amino acids. Germline values: CDR1 MNHEY, CDR2 SVGAGI. The CDR3 is CASSHNMNTEAFF. Written as DNA, the CDR3 is TGTGCCAGCAGTCACAACATGAACACTGAAGCTTTCTTT.

The V and J genes are TRBV27 and TRBJ2-7; 7 bases match TRBD2. Trimming removed 2 bases from V and 7 bases from J; junction bases left unmatched: 8. Germline V gene sequence: CDR1 MNHEY, CDR2 SMNVEV (reference sequence). The CDR3 extends over 14 amino acids. This chain's CDR3 is CASSLGRVRGEQYF. CDR3 DNA sequence: TGTGCCAGCAGTTTAGGGAGGGTCCGGGGGGAGCAGTACTTC.

This chain joins TRBV6-6 and TRBJ2-5; TRBD1 matches 8 bases. The CDR3 sequence is 17 residues long. Germline-derived CDR1 and CDR2 are MNHNY and SVGAGI (reference sequence). Trimming at V came to 5 bases and at J to 1 base, leaving 12 bases not matched to a gene. The DNA of the CDR3 is TGTGCCAGCAGTCCCGGCTATCTCAGGGGGCTCCAAGAGACCCAGTACTTC. Its protein product is CASSPGYLRGLQETQYF.

The genes are TRBV30 and TRBJ1-2; 8 positions agree with TRBD1. The length of the CDR3 is 13 residues. The germline V gene has CDR1 GTSNPN and CDR2 SVGIG (reference sequence). The junction had 12 bases not matched to a gene; V was cut back by 7 bases and J by 8 bases. CDR3 nucleotides: TGTGCCTCCCCATCCGCAGGGGGCATGGGCTACACCTTC. Its protein product is CASPSAGGMGYTF.

The chain couples TRBV7-3 to TRBJ1-4, with 10 bases fitting TRBD1. From germline, CDR1 is SGHTA and CDR2 FQGTGA. Trimming removed 3 bases from V and 7 bases from J; junction bases left unmatched: 8. The CDR3 has 16 amino acids. CDR3 in amino acids: CASSLGGQGSGEKLFF. The CDR3 DNA follows: TGTGCCAGCAGCTTGGGGGGACAGGGGTCAGGTGAAAAACTGTTTTTT.

This chain links TRBV13 with TRBJ2-1; 8 bases agree with TRBD1. The CDR3 contains 16 residues. Trimming took 0 bases from V and 2 from J; bases not matched to a gene: 3. Germline V gene sequence: CDR1 PRHDT, CDR2 FYEKMQ (reference sequence). Here the CDR3 reads CASSLGGRGPYNEQFF. CDR3 DNA sequence: TGTGCCAGCAGCTTAGGCGGCAGGGGGCCCTACAATGAGCAGTTCTTC.

In its sample, this clone was seen once. This chain uses TRBV2 with TRBJ2-1; 7 nucleotides agree with TRBD1. CDR3 length: 14 residues. Germline V gene data show CDR1 as SNHLY and CDR2 as FYNNEI. Germline trimming cut 6 bases from V and 8 bases from J; bases unmatched to any gene: 10. As DNA, the CDR3 is TGTGCCAGCAGCGTGAGACAGGGTCGTGATGAGCAGTTCTTC. Amino acid sequence: CASSVRQGRDEQFF.

The chain combines TRBV7-3 with TRBJ2-2; D gene ambiguous. Germline assignment: CDR1 SGHTA and CDR2 FQGTGA. The length of the CDR3 is 15 residues. V shed 0 bases and J shed 0 bases, with 5 bases lying between them. The CDR3 bases are TGTGCCAGCAGCTTAACGGCCTCGAACACCGGGGAGCTGTTTTTT. Protein sequence: CASSLTASNTGELFF.

V gene TRBV23-1 combines with J gene TRBJ1-3; perhaps TRBD1 as D (5 bases). TRBV23-1 is reported as an ORF; its role is uncertain. The V end lost 3 bases, the J end lost 2 bases, and 11 bases lay between the germline ends. The CDR3 runs 15 residues. CDR3 protein: CASSHPGTTGNTIYF. The DNA of the CDR3 is TGCGCCAGCAGTCATCCGGGGACTACTGGAAACACCATATATTTT.

The sample holds a few counts of this clone. One end of the junction varies from germline; a read error may be responsible. This chain joins TRBV28 and TRBJ2-7; 13 bases agree with TRBD2. The CDR3 covers 15 residues. Germline V lookup: CDR1 MDHEN, CDR2 SYDVKM. The CDR3 loop is CASSPGTSGTYGQYF. CDR3 sequence (DNA): TGTGCCAGCAGTCCAGGGACTAGCGGGACGTACGGGCAGTACTTC.